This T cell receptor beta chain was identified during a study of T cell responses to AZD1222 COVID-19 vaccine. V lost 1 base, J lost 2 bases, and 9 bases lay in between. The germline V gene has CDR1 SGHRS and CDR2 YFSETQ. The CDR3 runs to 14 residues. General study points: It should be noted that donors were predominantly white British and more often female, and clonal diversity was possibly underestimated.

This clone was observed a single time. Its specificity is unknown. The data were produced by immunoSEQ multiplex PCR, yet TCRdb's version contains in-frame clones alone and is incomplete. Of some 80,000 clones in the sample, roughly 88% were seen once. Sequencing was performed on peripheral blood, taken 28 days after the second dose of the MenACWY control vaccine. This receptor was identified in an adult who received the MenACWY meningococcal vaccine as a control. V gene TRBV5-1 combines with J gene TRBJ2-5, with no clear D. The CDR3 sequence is CASSLSSNQETQYF. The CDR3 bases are TGCGCCAGCAGCTTGTCGAGTAATCAAGAGACCCAGTACTTC.